This T cell receptor (beta chain) emerged from a study of monozygotic twins with inflammatory bowel disease. General study points: A distinction between different T cell subtypes was not possible. Concordance status among twins (concordant versus discordant) showed no link to repertoire similarity, possibly from limited power.

The CDR3 runs 14 residues. Germline V CDR1 and CDR2: LNHDA, SQIVND (reference sequence). Notes on this clonotype: No antigen is known for it.

The team made cDNA by running eight separate reactions for each sample. UMIs bearing a 6-nucleotide sample barcode were added through template switching. TCRdb reanalyzed the 5' RACE reads and collapses them to one entry per CDR3 protein, without DNA. The sample includes 150,000 to 200,000 distinct CDR3 sequences. The specimen sequenced was blood. The rearrangement joins TRBV19 to TRBJ2-1. The clonotype was recovered from a human donor with ulcerative colitis or Crohn's disease, or a healthy co-twin of an affected twin (not recorded which). This CDR3 reads CASAVLLSYNEQFF.